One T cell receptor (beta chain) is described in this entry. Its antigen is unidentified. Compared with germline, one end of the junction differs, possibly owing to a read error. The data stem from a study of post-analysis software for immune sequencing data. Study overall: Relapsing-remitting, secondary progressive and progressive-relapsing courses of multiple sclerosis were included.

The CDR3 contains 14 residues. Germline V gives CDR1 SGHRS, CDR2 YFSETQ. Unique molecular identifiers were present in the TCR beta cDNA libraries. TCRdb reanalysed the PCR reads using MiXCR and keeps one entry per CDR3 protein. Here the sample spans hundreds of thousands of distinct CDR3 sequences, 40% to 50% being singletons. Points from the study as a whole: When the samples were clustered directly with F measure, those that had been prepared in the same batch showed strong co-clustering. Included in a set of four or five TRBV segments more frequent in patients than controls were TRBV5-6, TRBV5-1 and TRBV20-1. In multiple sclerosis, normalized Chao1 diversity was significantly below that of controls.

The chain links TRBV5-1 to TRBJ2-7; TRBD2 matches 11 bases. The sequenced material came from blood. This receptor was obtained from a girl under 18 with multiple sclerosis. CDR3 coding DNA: TGTGCCAGCAGCTCGACTAGCGGGATGTACGAGCAGTACTTC. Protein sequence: CASSSTSGMYEQYF.